Included here is one TCR beta chain sequence, with context. At least ten counts were recorded for this clonotype. This receptor's antigen is unknown. No base-level quality is on record; no much larger clone is a single base apart. Hyperthyroidism was considered stable if no progression to ophthalmopathy occurred within 18 months of follow-up. Patients with hyperthyroidism were aged 18 to 65 years, had been newly diagnosed, and had a disease duration of less than 2 months. Patients with other autoimmune diseases, uncontrolled infections, pregnancy or lactation were excluded from the study. Clinical symptoms, serum thyroxine, TRAb, thyroid ultrasound and orbital computed tomography were used for diagnosis. PBMCs were isolated from about 10 ml of fresh peripheral blood by Ficoll-Paque density gradient centrifugation. Trizol reagent was used to extract the total RNA, and its quality was then checked on an Agilent 2100 Bioanalyzer.

The CDR3 runs 13 amino acids, cysteine and phenylalanine included. This entry keeps only the CDR3 DNA: 39 bases, framed from base 1. Between the V and J ends, shortened by 5 bases and 7 bases respectively, the junction contains 9 bases. CDR1 and CDR2, per the germline V gene (reference sequence), are LNHNV and YYDKDF. This record comes from a study of Graves' ophthalmopathy and Graves' hyperthyroidism (dated by TCRdb to 2017 to 2018). Some background on the complete study: Peripheral blood samples were taken at the time of initial diagnosis, before any treatment was given. To tell Graves' ophthalmopathy apart from Graves' hyperthyroidism, and to predict which patients would progress to ophthalmopathy, the study relied on TCR beta repertoire signatures. In roughly 6 hyperthyroidism patients, the T-cell repertoires found in thyroid tissue were compared with those found in blood. For independent validation, a separate cohort was made up of around 19 hyperthyroidism patients plus 17 patients who later progressed from hyperthyroidism to ophthalmopathy. Once sampling was done, hyperthyroidism patients were given methimazole at a starting dose of 30 mg daily, while ophthalmopathy patients were given high-dose intravenous methylprednisolone. In total, approximately 130 blood samples were TCR-sequenced: approximately 42 ophthalmopathy, 80 or so hyperthyroidism and roughly 17 hyperthyroidism-to-ophthalmopathy patients. To explore V-J signatures that separate ophthalmopathy from hyperthyroidism, a discovery set of about a hundred patients was enrolled, consisting of about 45 with ophthalmopathy and 55 to 65 with stable hyperthyroidism. Study-wide conclusions, independent of this receptor: Most expanded thyroid clonotypes with a frequency above 0.001 also appeared in blood, which suggests that blood repertoires may reflect the immune response in the thyroid. In cross-validation, the 13-signature model distinguished ophthalmopathy from stable hyperthyroidism with approximately 88% sensitivity and about 84% specificity, and in the test set the corresponding values were approximately 80% and 75%. Sample size was not statistically predetermined, and group allocation was not concealed from the investigators. In validation, the model predicted ophthalmopathy progression with 55% to 71% sensitivity and about 77% specificity; eleven to twelve predicted patients were CT-confirmed with GO in a median of approximately 6.2 months.

For repertoire sequencing, the TCR beta CDR3 regions were amplified from RNA transcripts. The first round of RT-PCR was done with HTBI primers and the Qiagen OneStep RT-PCR kit, and was followed by a second round of multiplex PCR, then size selection and purification. Libraries were sequenced on an Illumina HiSeq2000 using paired-end 100 bp reads. Processing in the source paper ran as follows. SOAPnuke was used for read processing, and reads with adapters, uncalled bases, a mean Phred below 15, or no exact constant-primer or identifier match were discarded. COPE v1.2.5 was used to merge high-quality paired reads. Each unique nucleotide sequence was treated as a clonotype, and MiTCR v1.1 was used to align the clonotypes to the IMGT TRB V, D and J references. Analysis was restricted to V-J combinations with a frequency above 0.0001, which covered about 99% of repertoires. A TCR clonal expansion and chaos score per V-J combination was defined as the ratio of F50 clonal expansion to chaos observed in the TCRdist matrix. Welch's t-statistics and random forest were used to reduce features to more than ten V-J combinations, which were fed into a naive Bayes classifier. The Morisita-Horn index was used to measure how similar the thyroid and blood repertoires were. TCRdb handled the public reads itself, with Q25 trimming in fastp and clone calling in MiXCR, and kept productive beta chains. One record per CDR3 amino acid sequence lists the most common genes and DNA. TCRdb, not the authors, supplied the V and J calls. This sample is represented by about 370,000 distinct CDR3 sequences; 15% to 20% of them were singletons. The ten biggest clones cover 2.4% of the sample.

Specimen: peripheral blood. The sequence was obtained from an adult woman with stable Graves' hyperthyroidism. Rearrangement joined TRBV15 to TRBJ1-6; a confident D gene designation cannot be given. The DNA reads as follows: TGTGCCACCAGCCCTAACAGAAATTCACCCCTCCACTTT. Its product reads: CATSPNRNSPLHF.